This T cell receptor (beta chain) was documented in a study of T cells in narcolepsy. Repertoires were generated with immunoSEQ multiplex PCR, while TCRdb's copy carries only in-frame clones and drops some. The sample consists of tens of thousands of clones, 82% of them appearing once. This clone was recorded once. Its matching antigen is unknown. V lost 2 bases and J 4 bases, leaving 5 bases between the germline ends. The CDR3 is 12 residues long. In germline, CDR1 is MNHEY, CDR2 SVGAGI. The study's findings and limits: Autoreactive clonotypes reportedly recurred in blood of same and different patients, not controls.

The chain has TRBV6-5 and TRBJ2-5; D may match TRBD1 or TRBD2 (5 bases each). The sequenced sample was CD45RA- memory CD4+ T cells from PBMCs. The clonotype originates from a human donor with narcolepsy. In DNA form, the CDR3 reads TGTGCCAGCAGTTACGGGGGAGAGACCCAGTACTTC. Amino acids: CASSYGGETQYF.